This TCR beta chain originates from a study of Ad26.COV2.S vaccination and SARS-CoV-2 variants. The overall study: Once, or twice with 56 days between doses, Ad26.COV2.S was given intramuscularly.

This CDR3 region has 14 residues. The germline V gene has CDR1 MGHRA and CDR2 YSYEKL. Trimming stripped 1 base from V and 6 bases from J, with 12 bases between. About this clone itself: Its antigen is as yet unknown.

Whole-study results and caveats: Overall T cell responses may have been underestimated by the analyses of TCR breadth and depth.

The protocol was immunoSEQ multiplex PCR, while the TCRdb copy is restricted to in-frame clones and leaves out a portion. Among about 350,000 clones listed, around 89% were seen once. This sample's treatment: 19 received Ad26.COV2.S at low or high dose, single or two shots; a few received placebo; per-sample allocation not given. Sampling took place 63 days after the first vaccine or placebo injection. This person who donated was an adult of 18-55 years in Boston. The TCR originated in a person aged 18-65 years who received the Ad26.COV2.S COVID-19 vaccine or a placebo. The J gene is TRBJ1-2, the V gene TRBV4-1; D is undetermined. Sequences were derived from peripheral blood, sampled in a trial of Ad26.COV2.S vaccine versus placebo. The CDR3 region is CASSQGKAGDGYTF. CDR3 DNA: TGCGCCAGCAGCCAAGGGAAGGCAGGCGATGGCTACACCTTC.